This is a list of T cell receptor beta chains from one sample in a study of cytomegalovirus exposure and HLA in healthy donors. Libraries were prepared by immunoSEQ multiplex PCR; TCRdb keeps only in-frame clonotypes and omits some of them. The table shows approximately 130,000 clones, with roughly 83% occurring only once. Material: PBMCs. These receptors were taken from a girl between 2 and 10 years old in good health and CMV-seronegative. Each CDR3 is given with its conserved first and last residue. Each record gives: J gene, V gene, clone size, D gene, CDR3 DNA, CDR3 protein. The D gene is left open where the match is weak. Size tells how often a clone was seen (once, few, many) or the class of an expanded clone, and some rows leave it out.

J gene: TRBJ2-7
V gene: TRBV5-6
clone size: .
D gene: .
CDR3 DNA: TGTGCCAGCAGCTTGCCAGGGGCGAATTCCTACGAGCAGTACTTC
CDR3 protein: CASSLPGANSYEQYF

J gene: TRBJ2-1
V gene: TRBV6-1
clone size: few
D gene: .
CDR3 DNA: TGTGCCAGCATGGGGCCGGCAGGATTGAGTGAGCAGTTCTTC
CDR3 protein: CASMGPAGLSEQFF

J gene: TRBJ1-2
V gene: TRBV28
clone size: .
D gene: .
CDR3 DNA: TGTGCCAGCAGTTTATCCGACAGCCTCTTCTATGGCTACACCTTC
CDR3 protein: CASSLSDSLFYGYTF

J gene: TRBJ2-7
V gene: TRBV6-1
clone size: few
D gene: TRBD2
CDR3 DNA: TGTGCCAGCAGCCTGGGAAGCGGGGGGTCCTACGAGCAGTACTTC
CDR3 protein: CASSLGSGGSYEQYF

J gene: TRBJ2-1
V gene: TRBV6-5
clone size: .
D gene: TRBD1
CDR3 DNA: TGTGCCAGCGGGGACAGGTCAAACAATGAGCAGTTCTTC
CDR3 protein: CASGDRSNNEQFF

J gene: TRBJ2-7
V gene: TRBV4-1
clone size: few
D gene: .
CDR3 DNA: TGCGCCAGCAGCCAATTCAGGTTCTACGAGCAGTACTTC
CDR3 protein: CASSQFRFYEQYF

J gene: TRBJ2-7
V gene: TRBV6-6
clone size: .
D gene: .
CDR3 DNA: TGTGCCAGCAGTTACTTAGGGGGCTACGAGCAGTACTTC
CDR3 protein: CASSYLGGYEQYF

J gene: TRBJ1-2
V gene: TRBV29-1
clone size: .
D gene: TRBD1
CDR3 DNA: TGCAGCGTTGAATCAGGGGGTGGCTACACCTTC
CDR3 protein: CSVESGGGYTF

J gene: TRBJ2-5
V gene: TRBV7-9
clone size: .
D gene: .
CDR3 DNA: TGTGCCAGCAGCTTCGGGTCTCAAGAGACCCAGTACTTC
CDR3 protein: CASSFGSQETQYF

J gene: TRBJ2-2
V gene: TRBV5-6
clone size: .
D gene: .
CDR3 DNA: TGTGCCAGCAGCTTAGTAGCCCCCGGCACCGGGGAGCTGTTTTTT
CDR3 protein: CASSLVAPGTGELFF

J gene: TRBJ1-4
V gene: TRBV28
clone size: once
D gene: .
CDR3 DNA: TGTGCCAGCAGATGGTCTGCGGCTAATGAAAAACTGTTTTTT
CDR3 protein: CASRWSAANEKLFF

J gene: TRBJ2-7
V gene: TRBV7-9
clone size: .
D gene: TRBD1
CDR3 DNA: TGTGCCAGCAGCTCCGGGACAGGGCAAATACGCGCCTACGAGCAGTACTTC
CDR3 protein: CASSSGTGQIRAYEQYF

J gene: TRBJ2-2
V gene: TRBV9
clone size: .
D gene: .
CDR3 DNA: TGTGCCAGCAGCGTTACGGGACAAACGAACACCGGGGAGCTGTTTTTT
CDR3 protein: CASSVTGQTNTGELFF

J gene: TRBJ2-1
V gene: TRBV15
clone size: .
D gene: TRBD2
CDR3 DNA: TGTGCCACCAGCAGAGTTAGGGACTACGAGTTCTTC
CDR3 protein: CATSRVRDYEFF

J gene: TRBJ2-7
V gene: TRBV5-1
clone size: .
D gene: .
CDR3 DNA: TGCGCCAGCAGCTTGGACGGACTGAACTACGAGCAGTACTTC
CDR3 protein: CASSLDGLNYEQYF

J gene: TRBJ2-3
V gene: TRBV29-1
clone size: .
D gene: .
CDR3 DNA: TGCAGCGTTAGACTAGATGGCGCAGATACGCAGTATTTT
CDR3 protein: CSVRLDGADTQYF

J gene: TRBJ2-5
V gene: TRBV2
clone size: .
D gene: TRBD2
CDR3 DNA: TGTGCCAGCAGTGAAGGGACTAGCGCTCCCCTCCAAGAGACCCAGTACTTC
CDR3 protein: CASSEGTSAPLQETQYF

J gene: TRBJ1-4
V gene: TRBV7-9
clone size: .
D gene: TRBD1
CDR3 DNA: TGTGCCAGCAGCTTAGTTGGGACAGGGTCTGAAAAACTGTTTTTT
CDR3 protein: CASSLVGTGSEKLFF

J gene: TRBJ1-1
V gene: TRBV9
clone size: .
D gene: TRBD1
CDR3 DNA: TGTGCCAGCAGCGTATATGCAGGGGGCAGGACTGAAGCTTTCTTT
CDR3 protein: CASSVYAGGRTEAFF

J gene: TRBJ2-3
V gene: TRBV7-9
clone size: .
D gene: .
CDR3 DNA: TGTGCCAGCAGCTACCTGGCTGGGGGGGCGCTCACAGATACGCAGTATTTT
CDR3 protein: CASSYLAGGALTDTQYF

J gene: TRBJ2-3
V gene: TRBV7-2
clone size: .
D gene: TRBD2
CDR3 DNA: TGTGCCAGCAGCCCGATAAGCGGGAGGGCCCCAGATACGCAGTATTTT
CDR3 protein: CASSPISGRAPDTQYF

J gene: TRBJ2-3
V gene: TRBV7-9
clone size: .
D gene: TRBD1
CDR3 DNA: TGTGCCAGCAGCGATGACCGAACCCGGACAGGGCCCACAGATACGCAGTATTTT
CDR3 protein: CASSDDRTRTGPTDTQYF

J gene: TRBJ1-1
V gene: TRBV5-1
clone size: .
D gene: .
CDR3 DNA: TGCGCCAGCAGCGCTACTGCCCAGGGGTTCACTGAAGCTTTCTTT
CDR3 protein: CASSATAQGFTEAFF

J gene: TRBJ2-1
V gene: TRBV15
clone size: .
D gene: TRBD2
CDR3 DNA: TGTGCCACCAGCAGCGGGACTAGCGGATACAATGAGCAGTTCTTC
CDR3 protein: CATSSGTSGYNEQFF

J gene: TRBJ2-5
V gene: TRBV21-1
clone size: .
D gene: .
CDR3 DNA: TGTGCCAGCAGCAAGAATGACAGGGGGGTCCCCTCAAAGGAGACCCAGTACTTC
CDR3 protein: CASSKNDRGVPSKETQYF

J gene: TRBJ2-1
V gene: TRBV11-2
clone size: .
D gene: TRBD2
CDR3 DNA: TGTGCCAGCAGCTTAGCACTAGCGAGTGAGCAGTTCTTC
CDR3 protein: CASSLALASEQFF

J gene: TRBJ2-3
V gene: TRBV9
clone size: .
D gene: TRBD1
CDR3 DNA: TGTGCCAGCAGCCCAGACAGGGGGCGCCCAGATACGCAGTATTTT
CDR3 protein: CASSPDRGRPDTQYF

J gene: TRBJ2-7
V gene: TRBV7-9
clone size: .
D gene: .
CDR3 DNA: TGTGCCAGCAGCTCCACAAGATTTCCACAGGAGAGCTCCTACGAGCAGTACTTC
CDR3 protein: CASSSTRFPQESSYEQYF

J gene: TRBJ1-3
V gene: TRBV4-1
clone size: .
D gene: .
CDR3 DNA: TGCGCCAGCAGCCAATCCAGGGGAAACACCATATATTTT
CDR3 protein: CASSQSRGNTIYF

J gene: TRBJ1-5
V gene: TRBV4-2
clone size: .
D gene: .
CDR3 DNA: TGTGCCAGCAGCCCCGCCGGGGGGCTCGAGGTCGAGGGCAATCAGCCCCAGCATTTT
CDR3 protein: CASSPAGGLEVEGNQPQHF

J gene: TRBJ1-4
V gene: TRBV25-1
clone size: few
D gene: TRBD1
CDR3 DNA: TGTGCCAGCAGTGAATTAAGGGGGCTGGAGGATGAAAAACTGTTTTTT
CDR3 protein: CASSELRGLEDEKLFF

J gene: TRBJ1-1
V gene: TRBV5-8
clone size: .
D gene: TRBD1
CDR3 DNA: TGTGCCAGCAGCTTATTACAGGGGCGATTAGGTATGAACACTGAAGCTTTCTTT
CDR3 protein: CASSLLQGRLGMNTEAFF

J gene: TRBJ2-5
V gene: TRBV18
clone size: .
D gene: .
CDR3 DNA: TGTGCCAGCTCACCGCCTGAGGGTGAGACCCAGTACTTC
CDR3 protein: CASSPPEGETQYF

J gene: TRBJ1-4
V gene: TRBV9
clone size: .
D gene: .
CDR3 DNA: TGTGCCAGCAGCGTAGGGCAGGGGTTACAGGAAAAACTGTTTTTT
CDR3 protein: CASSVGQGLQEKLFF

J gene: TRBJ2-7
V gene: TRBV25-1
clone size: .
D gene: TRBD1
CDR3 DNA: TGTGCCAGCAGTGCAGGGACAGGGGGCTACGAGCAGTACTTC
CDR3 protein: CASSAGTGGYEQYF

J gene: TRBJ1-1
V gene: TRBV5-1
clone size: .
D gene: .
CDR3 DNA: TGCGCCAGCAGCTTGGGACCGACAAACACTGAAGCTTTCTTT
CDR3 protein: CASSLGPTNTEAFF

J gene: TRBJ2-7
V gene: TRBV27
clone size: .
D gene: TRBD2
CDR3 DNA: TGTGCCAGCAGTCTTTTGCGGGGGTCGGGCGAGCAGTACTTC
CDR3 protein: CASSLLRGSGEQYF

J gene: TRBJ2-7
V gene: TRBV2
clone size: .
D gene: TRBD1
CDR3 DNA: TGTGCCAGCAGTTACCTCCGGGACAGGGGGACTTTCTCTAATGAGCAGTACTTC
CDR3 protein: CASSYLRDRGTFSNEQYF

J gene: TRBJ2-3
V gene: TRBV5-4
clone size: .
D gene: TRBD2
CDR3 DNA: TGTGCCAGCAGCTTAGGGACTACCACAGATACGCAGTATTTT
CDR3 protein: CASSLGTTTDTQYF

J gene: TRBJ1-2
V gene: TRBV4-3
clone size: .
D gene: TRBD1
CDR3 DNA: TGCGCCAGCAGCCAAGAAACCGGGACAGGAGCCGGCTACACCTTC
CDR3 protein: CASSQETGTGAGYTF

J gene: TRBJ2-1
V gene: TRBV6-5
clone size: .
D gene: TRBD2
CDR3 DNA: TGTGCCAGCAGTTACTCTACTAGCGGGAGGTCTTTCTTC
CDR3 protein: CASSYSTSGRSFF

J gene: TRBJ1-2
V gene: TRBV2
clone size: .
D gene: TRBD1
CDR3 DNA: TGTGCCAGCAGTGACCCGCGGGACAGGGAGGCAGCGTACGGCTACACCTTC
CDR3 protein: CASSDPRDREAAYGYTF

J gene: TRBJ2-7
V gene: TRBV6-6
clone size: few
D gene: TRBD2
CDR3 DNA: TGTGCCAGCAGTCCCGGGACTAGCGGGGACTACGAGCAGTACTTC
CDR3 protein: CASSPGTSGDYEQYF

J gene: TRBJ1-1
V gene: TRBV25-1
clone size: .
D gene: .
CDR3 DNA: TGTGCCAGCAGTGAACCCGTGACAGAGATGGGTGGCGCTGAAGCTTTCTTT
CDR3 protein: CASSEPVTEMGGAEAFF

J gene: TRBJ2-7
V gene: TRBV7-9
clone size: .
D gene: TRBD2
CDR3 DNA: TGTGCCAGCAGCCCTAGGACTAGCGGGAGTAGCCACGAGCAGTACTTC
CDR3 protein: CASSPRTSGSSHEQYF

J gene: TRBJ2-1
V gene: TRBV30
clone size: .
D gene: TRBD2
CDR3 DNA: TGTGCCTGGAGTGACCGCTCTAGCGGCTACAATGAGCAGTTCTTC
CDR3 protein: CAWSDRSSGYNEQFF

J gene: TRBJ2-7
V gene: TRBV27
clone size: few
D gene: TRBD2
CDR3 DNA: TGTGCCAGCAGTCCATGGACTAGCGGGATGGCCTACGAGCAGTACTTC
CDR3 protein: CASSPWTSGMAYEQYF

J gene: TRBJ1-2
V gene: TRBV23-1
clone size: .
D gene: TRBD1
CDR3 DNA: TGCGCCAGCATGAACAGGGGGCGTTATGGCTACACCTTC
CDR3 protein: CASMNRGRYGYTF

J gene: TRBJ2-1
V gene: TRBV7-6
clone size: .
D gene: TRBD2
CDR3 DNA: TGTGCCAGCAGCTTAGAGGGGACTAGCGGGGATTACAATGAGCAGTTCTTC
CDR3 protein: CASSLEGTSGDYNEQFF

J gene: TRBJ1-1
V gene: TRBV2
clone size: once
D gene: TRBD1
CDR3 DNA: TGTGCCAGCAGTGAATTTGGCAGGGGGCTGAATACTGAAGCTTTCTTT
CDR3 protein: CASSEFGRGLNTEAFF